These T cell receptor beta chains were read from a single sample in a study of identical twins. TCRdb called the 5' RACE reads again in MiXCR, with one record for every CDR3 protein. The data hold more than 200,000 distinct CDR3 sequences, with about 14% observed a single time. What was sequenced was memory (CD45RO+) T cells sorted from blood. The receptors originated from a woman aged 18-35 years in good health. Each CDR3 is given with its conserved first and last residue.

v_call: TRBV15; j_call: TRBJ2-3; cdr3_aa: CATSRDRTDTQYF
v_call: TRBV7-2; j_call: TRBJ2-2; cdr3_aa: CASSRGRPNTGELFF
v_call: TRBV15; j_call: TRBJ2-7; cdr3_aa: CATSRDRAAYEQYF
v_call: TRBV29-1; j_call: TRBJ2-1; cdr3_aa: CSVERTGLANEQFF
v_call: TRBV27; j_call: TRBJ2-4; cdr3_aa: CASTTRDRGANIQYF
v_call: TRBV20-1; j_call: TRBJ2-7; cdr3_aa: CSARGPRYEQYF
v_call: TRBV12-3/TRBV12-4; j_call: TRBJ2-3; cdr3_aa: CASLPFGASTDTQYF
v_call: TRBV11-2; j_call: TRBJ2-7; cdr3_aa: CASSLGPVPTYEQYF
v_call: TRBV20-1; j_call: TRBJ1-1; cdr3_aa: CSASRDRGPAEAFF
v_call: TRBV4-2; j_call: TRBJ2-3; cdr3_aa: CASSQDPRGASDTQYF
v_call: TRBV2; j_call: TRBJ2-3; cdr3_aa: CAIGDRDISIGGQYF
v_call: TRBV5-1; j_call: TRBJ2-3; cdr3_aa: CASSYQHPSTDTQYF
v_call: TRBV18; j_call: TRBJ1-1; cdr3_aa: CASSHGGDTEAFF
v_call: TRBV12-3/TRBV12-4; j_call: TRBJ2-1; cdr3_aa: CASRATMGQGSYNEQFF
v_call: TRBV7-2; j_call: TRBJ2-7; cdr3_aa: CASKPSGGINYEQYF
v_call: TRBV29-1; j_call: TRBJ2-5; cdr3_aa: CSVEVPWEETQYF
v_call: TRBV6-1; j_call: TRBJ2-7; cdr3_aa: CASSAGRVVYEQYF
v_call: TRBV6-5; j_call: TRBJ2-1; cdr3_aa: CASTWMGGSYNEQFF
v_call: TRBV29-1; j_call: TRBJ2-1; cdr3_aa: CSVEWQDTHRNEQFF
v_call: TRBV11-2; j_call: TRBJ2-5; cdr3_aa: CASSLRSKTYQETQYF
v_call: TRBV7-2; j_call: TRBJ2-7; cdr3_aa: CASSPQRSSYEQYF
v_call: TRBV7-2; j_call: TRBJ2-1; cdr3_aa: CASSLSGRPGNEQFF